One sample yielded the 5 T cell receptor beta chains listed below, sequenced in a study of STAT3 mutations in large granular lymphocyte leukemia. These TCRs are of unknown antigen specificity. Notes on the study in general: At least one immunodominant TCR beta clonotype appeared in every T-cell large granular lymphocyte leukemia patient.

Produced via immunoSEQ multiplex PCR; TCRdb's table is partial and in-frame only. The sample has fewer than 11,000 clones; 88% are singletons. The specimen was peripheral blood mononuclear cells. The receptor set was obtained from a man aged 55 to 70 with T-cell large granular lymphocyte leukemia. Some clones in this sample may be carry-over from other donors' samples.

This clone occurred once. The chain recombines TRBV5-1 with TRBJ2-7; D may be TRBD1 or TRBD2 (5 bases each). This CDR3 has 14 residues. The germline V and J ends were trimmed by 0 bases and 3 bases, with 10 bases remaining between them. CDR1 is SGHRS and CDR2 is YFSETQ in the germline V gene. The CDR3 is CASSLEWDHYEQYF. DNA for the CDR3: TGCGCCAGCAGCTTGGAATGGGACCACTACGAGCAGTACTTC.

V is TRBV18 and J is TRBJ2-4, with D possibly TRBD2 on 6 matching bases. This CDR3 region has 14 residues. The germline V and J ends were trimmed by 6 bases and 9 bases, with 18 bases remaining between them. Germline CDR1 and CDR2: KGHSH and LQKENI. The CDR3 nucleotides read TGTGCCAGCTCTCCGGACCATTTGGGGGGCATTCAGTACTTC. Its translation: CASSPDHLGGIQYF.

This clone was observed a single time. This chain links TRBV28 with TRBJ2-3, with 7 bases identical to TRBD1. Per the germline V gene, CDR1 is MDHEN and CDR2 is SYDVKM. The CDR3 totals 13 residues. Trimming at V came to 6 bases and at J to 7 bases, leaving 7 bases not matched to a gene. The CDR3 DNA reads as TGTGCCAGCAGCTCGGGACAGCGGAATACGCAGTATTTT. It yields the protein CASSSGQRNTQYF.

For the CDR3, the DNA is TGTGCCAGCAGTTACCCGGGAACACCGAATTCACCCCTCCACTTT. Encoded protein: CASSYPGTPNSPLHF. The V gene is TRBV6-6, the J gene TRBJ1-6; D not resolved. Germline CDR1 is MNHNY and CDR2 is SVGAGI (reference sequence). CDR3 length equals 15 residues. The V gene lost 2 bases and the J gene lost 7 bases, with 12 bases spanning the gap.

The J gene is TRBJ1-1, the V gene TRBV7-2, with D possibly TRBD1 on 5 matching bases. Germline CDR1 is SGHTA and CDR2 is FQGNSA. V lost 4 bases and J lost 1, with 10 bases in between. This CDR3 has 14 amino acids. The CDR3 is CASSSRQTNTEAFF. Here the CDR3 DNA reads TGTGCCAGCAGCTCAAGACAGACGAACACTGAAGCTTTCTTT.